This T cell receptor (beta chain) was identified during a study of CD8 T cells in ankylosing spondylitis. Study-wide results and limits: Earlier studies detected some motif variants in reactive arthritis synovial fluid and blood. Disease-associated clones were reportedly significantly overrepresented in matched ankylosing spondylitis synovial fluid. Blood from ankylosing spondylitis patients appeared to carry a characteristic roughly eight-variant TCR beta motif.

MiXCR, run by TCRdb on the 5' RACE reads, gives a single entry per CDR3 protein. The sample records around 390,000 distinct CDR3 sequences, around 24% being singletons. The V and J ends lost 5 bases and 6 bases respectively, with 19 bases between them. The CDR3 contains 16 residues. Looked up from germline, CDR1 is SGHTA and CDR2 is FQGTGA. This clonotype was recorded a few times. Its target is not known. The V call is TRBV7-3, the J call TRBJ2-2; no firm D call. The receptor was derived from a male donor with ankylosing spondylitis. Specimen: blood, either unsorted or a sorted T cell fraction (not recorded which). CDR3 bases: TGTGCCAGCAGCCCAAACCGGGTTGGTGGCCCCGGGGAGCTGTTTTTT. Encoded protein: CASSPNRVGGPGELFF.